The clone carrying this T cell receptor beta chain was seen only a few times. What it binds is unknown. Healthy people donating bone marrow made up the donors. CDR3 length: 14 amino acids. Trimming removed 4 bases from V and 0 bases from J, with 7 bases in between. CDR1 and CDR2 (germline): MNHNS, SASEGT. In the PCR, 60 Vbeta and 13 Jbeta primers were used. Produced via immunoSEQ multiplex PCR; TCRdb's table is partial and in-frame only. The sample yields more than 100,000 clones, about three quarters seen once. The source of the sample is a study of cytomegalovirus exposure and HLA in healthy donors. Study outcomes and limitations: It was shown in a later analysis that HLA-associated TCR beta chains were more clonally expanded than other, equally common chains.

This TCR came from a middle-aged woman in good health and CMV-seropositive. J is TRBJ1-5 and V is TRBV6-1; no firm D call. The sequencing input was PBMCs. CDR3 DNA: TGTGCCAGCAGTGGGCCATATAGCAATCAGCCCCAGCATTTT. It yields the protein CASSGPYSNQPQHF.